The present entry profiles one T cell receptor beta chain with its context. The antigen it recognizes is unknown. Base qualities were left out, and no much larger clone turns up one base away. Sequencing of the TRB variable region was done with the immunoSEQ hsTCRB v3.0 assay at survey level resolution. TRB sequencing targeted a depth of 40,000-50,000 T-cell genomes per sample. Pooled TRB libraries were sequenced on an Illumina MiSeq with a v3 150-cycle kit. Under the source paper's analysis protocol: Repertoire analysis was performed in R inside a reproducible Nextflow workflow that covered QC, data transformation and analysis. LymphoSeq2, an R package for exploring AIRR-Seq data, was used to implement custom analyses. Several samples that yielded fewer than 5000 total TRB sequences were excluded, so that more than 150 HIV repertoires were analyzed. Among the 180 to 200 HIV repertoires that were kept, roughly 59 were collected before ART initiation and more than 120 were collected after ART initiation. Each repertoire was downsampled to 5000 TRB nucleotide sequences, and summary statistics were averaged across 100 downsampling iterations. The analysis kept only TRB sequences whose CDR3 regions were at least seven amino acids long. Diversity was measured with a Shannon entropy-derived clonality score and the Gini coefficient. Repertoire networks linked the top 5000 CDR3 amino acid sequences whenever two sequences differed by an edit distance of one. Antigen specificity groups and MHC restriction were predicted for TRB CDR3 amino acid sequences with GLIPH2. To flag known associations with CMV, EBV, HIV or tissue antigens, CDR3 amino acid sequences were compared against VDJdb and McPAS-TCR. Pre-ART, post-ART and control groups were compared with Wilcoxon signed-rank tests and Holm-Bonferroni correction. Drawn from immuneACCESS, this table holds only the in-frame rearrangements with V and J called that TCRdb kept. Clones are partly lost; checked studies trace under half to an unresolved V gene and leave the rest unexplained. The D gene and trimming were derived from the DNA, and the V and J assignments and clone size from that table. Counted in this sample were over 40,000 clones; about 95% of them appeared once. The ten largest make up 2% to 2.5% of the sample.

This entry comes from a study of long-term antiretroviral therapy in people with HIV (dated by TCRdb to 2022 to 2024). Concerning the study at large: The earliest samples were collected about a decade before the 2015 WHO recommendation for immediate ART, when ART was typically delayed until CD4 counts fell. Test extractions of a monoclonal T-cell line alongside a few dozen polyclonal samples showed no cross-contamination during QIAcube processing. A total of approximately 200 cryopreserved PBMC samples came from 25 to 35 adults with confirmed HIV infection and were collected serially over a mean of roughly six years (range 1-12). Whether ART initiation and durable HIV suppression were associated with changes in peripheral blood TRB repertoire composition and diversity was tested in a retrospective serial study. About 40% of the roughly 30 participants with HIV were female. What the work shows at the level of the full study, not this receptor alone: Unsorted PBMC were profiled instead of sorted CD4+ and CD8+ T cells because pre-ART samples had limited cell numbers. Inferences about post-ART repertoire changes were limited because no data were available on ART adherence, viral resistance or therapy changes. At every time point, the repertoire was dominated by expanded TRB clones first identified before ART initiation, although this dominance fluctuated and, in many PLHIV, declined after ART. The samples span the years 2004 to 2017, and the ART regimens used at that time may not be as effective as current regimens. A significant increase in TRB diversity was found to be associated with ART initiation, although TRB diversity was observed to remain significantly below that of transplant donor controls even after long-term ART. Owing to limited PBMC availability, only the TCR beta chain was sequenced, without alpha chain pairing. Narrower CDR3 length ranges were observed in HIV repertoires than in controls, and an antigen-experienced repertoire with only a slight naive shift after ART was suggested by the network structure.

Inclusion was restricted to participants for whom at least one PBMC sample before ART initiation and at least two post-ART samples were available. Treatment was received in the United States of America by all participants with HIV. Before DNA extraction, cryopreserved samples of 1-10 million PBMC were thawed and washed. At the time of the earliest PBMC sample for each participant with HIV, ages ranged from about 23 to 60 years. PBMC samples were contributed by each participant from 1-4 timepoints before ART initiation and 2-8 timepoints after ART initiation, with a median of 7 samples. For every participant, serial HIV viral load, CD4+ T-cell count, ART history and demographic data were obtained. Using a Qiagen kit on a QIAcube, genomic DNA was extracted from unsorted PBMC, with samples processed in batches of 12. The CDR3 sequence holds 13 residues, the cysteine and phenylalanine included. Only CDR3 DNA remains: 39 bases, in frame from the first base. V was cut back by 2 bases and J by 4 bases, leaving a gap of 8 bases between them. Reading the germline V gene (reference sequence) gives CDR1 WNHNN and CDR2 SYGVQD.

The clonotype comes from a man aged 25-40 years with HIV. Sequencing used unsorted PBMCs, obtained approximately 9.5 years after starting antiretroviral therapy. This receptor chain uses TRBV10-1 and TRBJ1-1; possibly the D gene is TRBD1, per 5 matching bases. For the CDR3, the sequence is CASSEGHLTEAFF. At the DNA level, the sequence is TGCGCCAGCAGTGAGGGACACCTCACTGAAGCTTTCTTT.